This T cell receptor (beta chain) was sequenced during a study of CD8 T cells in ankylosing spondylitis (dated by TCRdb to about 2017). Regarding the research as a whole: T cell receptor beta repertoires were profiled in healthy donors and ankylosing spondylitis patients so that disease-linked TCR variants could be found. The full study cohort comprised around 23 ankylosing spondylitis patients and 110 or so healthy donors. Peripheral blood was sampled, and synovial fluid was also collected from ankylosing spondylitis patients.

Results and caveats for the whole study, not just this receptor: The disease-linked clones had a CD8+ phenotype and were found at relatively low frequencies in peripheral blood. The disease-linked clones were reported as significantly enriched in matched synovial fluid samples from ankylosing spondylitis patients. A TCR beta motif made up of 7 to 9 highly homologous amino acid variants appeared to be characteristic of blood from ankylosing spondylitis patients. Some motif variants had previously been reported in the synovial fluid and blood of reactive arthritis patients, which suggests shared mechanisms of disease initiation.

TCRdb shows the sequencer as Illumina HiSeq 2500. Quantitative 5'-RACE with molecular barcodes was the method used to prepare the TCR beta libraries. For the original study's pipeline: Disease-linked TCR variants were identified with a new computational method built on a probabilistic model of VDJ rearrangement. In TCRdb, the public reads were trimmed at Q25 with fastp and aligned with MiXCR, with productive beta chains retained. Entries are consolidated by CDR3 protein sequence, retaining the most common genes and DNA. TCRdb's processing, not the authors', yielded these V and J calls. Recorded for this sample are 220,000 or so distinct CDR3 sequences; around 20% of them occurred a single time. The ten largest clonotypes hold about two fifths of the sample. On this clonotype: The antigen it recognizes is unknown. Base qualities are not recorded, but no much larger clone differs from it by a single base.

The cysteine opens and the phenylalanine closes a CDR3 of 15 amino acids. The DNA shown is the 45-base CDR3, in frame from base 1. CDR1 SGHTA and CDR2 FQGNSA were looked up in the germline V gene. Here V drops 4 bases and J drops 10 bases, and the junction holds 7 bases not matched to any gene. This sequence uses TRBV7-2 and TRBJ2-1, with 13 bases in between that match TRBD2. The receptor was isolated from a male donor with ankylosing spondylitis. Sequencing was done on a sample of blood, either unsorted or a sorted T cell fraction (not recorded which). The DNA sequence reads TGTGCCAGCAGCTGGGGACTAGCGGGGTCTTGGGAGCAGTTCTTC. Translated, this is CASSWGLAGSWEQFF.